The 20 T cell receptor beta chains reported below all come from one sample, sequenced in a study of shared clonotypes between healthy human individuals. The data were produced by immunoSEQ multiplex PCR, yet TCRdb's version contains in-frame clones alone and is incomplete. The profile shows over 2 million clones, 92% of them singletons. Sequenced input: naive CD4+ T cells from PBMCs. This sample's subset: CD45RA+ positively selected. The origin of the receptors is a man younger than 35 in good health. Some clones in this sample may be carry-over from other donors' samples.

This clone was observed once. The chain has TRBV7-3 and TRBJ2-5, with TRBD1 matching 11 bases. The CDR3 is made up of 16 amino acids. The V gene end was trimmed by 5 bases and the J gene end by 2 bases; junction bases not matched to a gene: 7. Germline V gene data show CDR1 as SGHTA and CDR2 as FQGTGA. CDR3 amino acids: CASSRGQGAGQETQYF. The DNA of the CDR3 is TGTGCCAGCAGCAGAGGACAGGGGGCAGGTCAAGAGACCCAGTACTTC.

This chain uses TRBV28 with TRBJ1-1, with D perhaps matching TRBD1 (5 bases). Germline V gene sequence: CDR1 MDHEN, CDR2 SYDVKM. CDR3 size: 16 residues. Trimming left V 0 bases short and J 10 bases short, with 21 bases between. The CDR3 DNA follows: TGTGCCAGCAGTTTATGGCACCGGGACGAAGGTTTTGGAGCTTTCTTT. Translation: CASSLWHRDEGFGAFF. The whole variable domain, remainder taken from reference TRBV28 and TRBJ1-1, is DVKVTQSSRYLVKRTGEKVFLECVQDMDHENMFWYRQDPGLGLRLIYFSYDVKMKEKGDIPEGYSVSREKKERFSLILESASTNQTSMYLCASSLWHRDEGFGAFFGQGTRLTVV.

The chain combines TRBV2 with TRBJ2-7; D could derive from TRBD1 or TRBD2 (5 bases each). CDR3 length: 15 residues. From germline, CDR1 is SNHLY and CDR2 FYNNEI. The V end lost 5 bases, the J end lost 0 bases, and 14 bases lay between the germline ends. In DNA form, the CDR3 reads TGTGCCAGCAGTCTAATACCGAGGGGCTCCTACGAGCAGTACTTC. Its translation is CASSLIPRGSYEQYF.

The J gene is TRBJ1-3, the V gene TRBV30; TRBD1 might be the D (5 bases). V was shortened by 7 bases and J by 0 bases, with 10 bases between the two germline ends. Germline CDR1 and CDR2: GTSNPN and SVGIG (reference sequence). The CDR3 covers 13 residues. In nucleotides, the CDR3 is TGTGCCTTGACCAGGGTCTCTGGAAACACCATATATTTT. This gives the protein CALTRVSGNTIYF.

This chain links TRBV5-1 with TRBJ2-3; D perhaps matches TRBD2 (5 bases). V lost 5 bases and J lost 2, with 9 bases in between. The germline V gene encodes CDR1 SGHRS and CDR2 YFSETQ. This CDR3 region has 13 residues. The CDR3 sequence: CASRTGITDTQYF. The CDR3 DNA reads TGCGCCAGCAGAACCGGGATCACAGATACGCAGTATTTT.

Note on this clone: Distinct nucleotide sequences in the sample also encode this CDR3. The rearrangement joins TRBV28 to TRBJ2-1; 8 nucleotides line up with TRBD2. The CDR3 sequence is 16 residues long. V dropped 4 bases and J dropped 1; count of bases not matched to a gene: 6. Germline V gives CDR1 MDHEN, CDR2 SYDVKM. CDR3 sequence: CASSSRLAPSYNEQFF. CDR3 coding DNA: TGTGCCAGCAGTTCTCGACTAGCGCCGTCCTACAATGAGCAGTTCTTC.

The CDR3 is CASSPWTSGAYEQYF. The CDR3 DNA is TGTGCCAGCAGCCCTTGGACTAGCGGAGCCTACGAGCAGTACTTC. The chain has TRBV9 and TRBJ2-7; 10 nucleotides line up with TRBD2. There are 15 residues in the CDR3. Germline loops: CDR1 SGDLS, CDR2 YYNGEE. After removal of 4 bases from V and 2 bases from J, the junction contained 6 bases not matched to a gene.

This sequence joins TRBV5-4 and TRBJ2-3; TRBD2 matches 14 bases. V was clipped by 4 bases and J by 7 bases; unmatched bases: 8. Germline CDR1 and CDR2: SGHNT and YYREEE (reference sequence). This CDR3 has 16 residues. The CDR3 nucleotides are TGTGCCAGCAGCATTGGGGGACTAGCGGGAGTAAATACGCAGTATTTT. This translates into CASSIGGLAGVNTQYF.

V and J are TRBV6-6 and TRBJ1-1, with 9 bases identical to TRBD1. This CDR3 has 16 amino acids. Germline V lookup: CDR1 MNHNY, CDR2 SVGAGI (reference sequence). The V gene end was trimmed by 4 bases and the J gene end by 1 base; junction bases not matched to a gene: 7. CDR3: CASSSKRDRENTEAFF. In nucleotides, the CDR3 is TGTGCCAGCAGTTCCAAAAGGGACAGGGAGAACACTGAAGCTTTCTTT.

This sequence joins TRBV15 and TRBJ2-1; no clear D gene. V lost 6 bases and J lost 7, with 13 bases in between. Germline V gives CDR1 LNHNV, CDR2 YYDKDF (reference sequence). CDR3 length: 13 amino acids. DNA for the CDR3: TGTGCCACCAGTGGGCTGGCGAGGAATGAGCAGTTCTTC. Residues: CATSGLARNEQFF.

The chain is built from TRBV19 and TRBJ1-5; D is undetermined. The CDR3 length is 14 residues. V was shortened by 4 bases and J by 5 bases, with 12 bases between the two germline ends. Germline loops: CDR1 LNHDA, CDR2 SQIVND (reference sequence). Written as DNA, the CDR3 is TGTGCCAGTAGTAGGACCGGAGGATATCAGCCCCAGCATTTT. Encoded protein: CASSRTGGYQPQHF. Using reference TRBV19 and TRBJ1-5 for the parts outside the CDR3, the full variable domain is DGGITQSPKYLFRKEGQNVTLSCEQNLNHDAMYWYRQDPGQGLRLIYYSQIVNDFQKGDIAEGYSVSREKKESFPLTVTSAQKNPTAFYLCASSRTGGYQPQHFGDGTRLSIL.

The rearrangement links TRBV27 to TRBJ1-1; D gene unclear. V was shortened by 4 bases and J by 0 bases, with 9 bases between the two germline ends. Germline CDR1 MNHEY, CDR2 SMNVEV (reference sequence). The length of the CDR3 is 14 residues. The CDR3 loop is CASSSPSMNTEAFF. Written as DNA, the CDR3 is TGTGCCAGCAGTTCCCCGAGCATGAACACTGAAGCTTTCTTT.

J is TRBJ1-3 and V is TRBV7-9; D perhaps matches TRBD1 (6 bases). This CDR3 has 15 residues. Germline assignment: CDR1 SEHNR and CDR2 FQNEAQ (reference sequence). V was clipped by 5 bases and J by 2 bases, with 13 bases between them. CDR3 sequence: CASSPNRDPGNTIYF. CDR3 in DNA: TGTGCCAGCAGCCCGAACAGGGATCCTGGAAACACCATATATTTT.

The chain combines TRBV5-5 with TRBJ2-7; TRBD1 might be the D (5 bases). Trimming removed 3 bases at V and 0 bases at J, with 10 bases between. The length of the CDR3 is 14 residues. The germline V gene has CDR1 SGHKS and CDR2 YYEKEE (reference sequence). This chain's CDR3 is CASSSGSSSYEQYF. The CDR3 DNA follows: TGTGCCAGCAGCTCAGGGTCCAGCTCCTACGAGCAGTACTTC.

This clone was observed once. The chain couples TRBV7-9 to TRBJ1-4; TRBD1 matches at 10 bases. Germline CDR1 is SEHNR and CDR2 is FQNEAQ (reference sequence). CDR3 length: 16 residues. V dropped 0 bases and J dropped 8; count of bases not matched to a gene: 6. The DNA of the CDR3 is TGTGCCAGCAGCTTAGCCCTGGGACAGGGGAAGGAAAAACTGTTTTTT. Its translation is CASSLALGQGKEKLFF.

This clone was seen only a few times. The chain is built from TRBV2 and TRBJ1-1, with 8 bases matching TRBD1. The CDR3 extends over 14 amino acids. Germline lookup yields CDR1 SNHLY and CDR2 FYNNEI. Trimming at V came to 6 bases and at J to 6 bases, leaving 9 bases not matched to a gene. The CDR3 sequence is CASRDRAEWAEAFF. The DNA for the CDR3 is TGTGCCAGCAGGGACAGGGCTGAATGGGCTGAAGCTTTCTTT.

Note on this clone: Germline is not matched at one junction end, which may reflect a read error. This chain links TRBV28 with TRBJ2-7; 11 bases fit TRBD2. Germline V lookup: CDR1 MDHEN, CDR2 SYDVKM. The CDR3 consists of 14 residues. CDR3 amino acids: CATKLAGVSFEQYF. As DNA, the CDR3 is TGTGCCACCAAACTAGCGGGAGTTTCCTTCGAGCAGTACTTC.

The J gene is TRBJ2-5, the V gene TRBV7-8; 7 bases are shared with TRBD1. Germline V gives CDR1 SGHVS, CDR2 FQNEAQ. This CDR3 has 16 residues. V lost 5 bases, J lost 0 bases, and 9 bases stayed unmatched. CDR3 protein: CASSPHRGHNQETQYF. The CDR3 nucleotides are TGTGCCAGCAGCCCTCACAGGGGCCACAACCAAGAGACCCAGTACTTC.

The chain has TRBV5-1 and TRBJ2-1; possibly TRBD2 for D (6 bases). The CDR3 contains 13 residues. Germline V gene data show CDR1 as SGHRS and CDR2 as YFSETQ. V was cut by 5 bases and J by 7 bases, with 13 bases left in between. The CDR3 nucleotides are TGCGCCAGCAGGGTCGGGCGGGAAAATGAGCAGTTCTTC. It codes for CASRVGRENEQFF.

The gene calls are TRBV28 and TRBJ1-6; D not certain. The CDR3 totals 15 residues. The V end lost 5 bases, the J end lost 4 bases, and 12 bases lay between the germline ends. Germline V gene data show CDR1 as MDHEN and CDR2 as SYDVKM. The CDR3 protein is CASSPSPQYNSPLHF. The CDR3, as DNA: TGTGCCAGCAGTCCCTCCCCCCAATATAATTCACCCCTCCACTTT.